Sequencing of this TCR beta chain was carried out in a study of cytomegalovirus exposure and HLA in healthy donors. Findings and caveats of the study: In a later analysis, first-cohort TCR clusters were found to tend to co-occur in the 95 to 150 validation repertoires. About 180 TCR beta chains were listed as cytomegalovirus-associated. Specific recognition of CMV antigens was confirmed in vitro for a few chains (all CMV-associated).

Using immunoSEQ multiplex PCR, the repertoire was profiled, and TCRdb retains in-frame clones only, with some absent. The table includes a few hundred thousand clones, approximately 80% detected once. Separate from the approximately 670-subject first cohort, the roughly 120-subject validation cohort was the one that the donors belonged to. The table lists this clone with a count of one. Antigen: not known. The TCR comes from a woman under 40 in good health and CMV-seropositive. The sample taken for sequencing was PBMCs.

In DNA, the CDR3 is TGTGCCAGTAGTATAAAGGTAGCGGGAGTATACGAGCAGTACTTC. Amino acids: CASSIKVAGVYEQYF. The chain joins TRBV19 to TRBJ2-7; the match to TRBD2 covers 9 bases. The CDR3 consists of 15 residues. The germline V gene has CDR1 LNHDA and CDR2 SQIVND (reference sequence). V trimming: 2 bases; J trimming: 4 bases; junction bases outside the gene matches: 6.